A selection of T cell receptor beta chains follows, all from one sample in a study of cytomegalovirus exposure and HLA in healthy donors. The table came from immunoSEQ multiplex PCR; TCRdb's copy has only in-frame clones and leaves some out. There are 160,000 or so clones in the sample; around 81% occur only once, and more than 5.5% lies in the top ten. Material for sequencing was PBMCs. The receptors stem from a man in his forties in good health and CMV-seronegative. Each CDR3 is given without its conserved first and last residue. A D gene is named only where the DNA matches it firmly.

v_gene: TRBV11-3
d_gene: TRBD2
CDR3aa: ASSHQGTSYYEQY

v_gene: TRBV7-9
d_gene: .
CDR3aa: ASTLEWRDGNEQF

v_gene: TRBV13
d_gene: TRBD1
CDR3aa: ASSARSRTGGTDTQY

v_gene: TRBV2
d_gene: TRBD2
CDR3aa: ASSEAGGRPTYEQY

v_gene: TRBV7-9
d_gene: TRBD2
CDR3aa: ASSLGAGGEETQY

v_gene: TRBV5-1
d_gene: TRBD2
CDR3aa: ASSLRTSGETQY

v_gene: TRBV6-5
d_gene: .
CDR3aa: ASSSRYTYEQY

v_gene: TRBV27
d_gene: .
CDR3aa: ASSLSGTNYGYT

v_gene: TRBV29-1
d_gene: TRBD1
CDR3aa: SVETGQPNQPQH

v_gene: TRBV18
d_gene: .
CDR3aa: ASSRMDKTDTQY

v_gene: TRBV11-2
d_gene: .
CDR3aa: ASSLPGGNEQF

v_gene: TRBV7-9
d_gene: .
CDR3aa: ASSFRGTQEGQY

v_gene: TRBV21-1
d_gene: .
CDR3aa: AGTYEQY

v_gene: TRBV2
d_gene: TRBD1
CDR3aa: ASSIQGVLSTDTQY

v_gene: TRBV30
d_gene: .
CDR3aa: AWTYRATNEKLF

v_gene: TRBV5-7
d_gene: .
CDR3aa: ASSLTTGTPYMNTEAF

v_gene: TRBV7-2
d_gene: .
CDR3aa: ASNRDTSEKLF

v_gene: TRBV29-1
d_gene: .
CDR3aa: SVLVQGREKLF

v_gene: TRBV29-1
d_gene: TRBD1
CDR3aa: SGWTGENYGYT

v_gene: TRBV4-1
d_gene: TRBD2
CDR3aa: ASSHTSGGYGNEQF

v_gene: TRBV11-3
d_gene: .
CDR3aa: ASNLGQGYTGELF

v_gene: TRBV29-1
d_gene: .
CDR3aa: SVAGEGGYEQY

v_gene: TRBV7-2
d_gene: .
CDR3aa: ASSPRTATEAF

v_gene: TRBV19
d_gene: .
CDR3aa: ASTPALGSGEQF

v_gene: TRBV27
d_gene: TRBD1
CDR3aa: ASSLQRTGTYEQY

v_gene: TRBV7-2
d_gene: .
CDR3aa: ASSLRVWEKLF

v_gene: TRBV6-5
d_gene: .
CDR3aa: ASSTRGTQY

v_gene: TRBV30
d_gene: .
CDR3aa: ALKSMNTEAF

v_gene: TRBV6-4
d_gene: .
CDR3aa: ASRTRTAPYEQY

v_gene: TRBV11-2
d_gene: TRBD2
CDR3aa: ASSFSGLADSYEQY

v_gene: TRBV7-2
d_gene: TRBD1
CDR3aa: ASSPLGTAGANEQF

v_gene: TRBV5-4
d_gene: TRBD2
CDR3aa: ASSTGGGVFEQY

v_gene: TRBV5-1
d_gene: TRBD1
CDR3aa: ASSAYRGPEQY

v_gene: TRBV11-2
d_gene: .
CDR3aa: ASSLRGNSNQPQH

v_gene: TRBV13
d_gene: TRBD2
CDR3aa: ASSPSGSSSYEQY

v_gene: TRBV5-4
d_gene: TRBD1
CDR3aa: ASSLTAGTGGYT

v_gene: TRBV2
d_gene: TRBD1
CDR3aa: ASRGQLNTEAF

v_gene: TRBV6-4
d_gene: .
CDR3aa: ASSDSTRRAPRGMEQY

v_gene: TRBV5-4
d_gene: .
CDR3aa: ASSLSTSGYGYT

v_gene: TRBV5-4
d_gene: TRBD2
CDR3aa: ASSPSGGTSGSTQY

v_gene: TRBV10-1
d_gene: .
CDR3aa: ASSESSGPYEQY

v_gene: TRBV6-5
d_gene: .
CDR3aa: ASSYQRGYEQY

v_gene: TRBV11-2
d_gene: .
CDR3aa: ASSSRGGGYEQY

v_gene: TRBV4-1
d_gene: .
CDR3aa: ASRGGEVGRNQPQH

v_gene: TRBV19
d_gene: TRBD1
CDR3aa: ASNKIRAGTGSNQPQH

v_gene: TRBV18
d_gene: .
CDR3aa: ASSPTNRTDTQY

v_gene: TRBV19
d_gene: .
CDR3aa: ASSIVGGAGTDTQY

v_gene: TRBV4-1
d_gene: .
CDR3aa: ASSQNGQLDGYT

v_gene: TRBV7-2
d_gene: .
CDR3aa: ASSPDNSYNSPLH

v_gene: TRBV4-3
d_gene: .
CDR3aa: ASSQDPQLHTGELF

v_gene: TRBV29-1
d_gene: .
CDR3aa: SVAGDPSYNEQF

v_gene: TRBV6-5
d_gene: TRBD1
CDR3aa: ASSSDRQTGELF

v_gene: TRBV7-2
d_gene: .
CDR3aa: ASSLGQGPYNEQF

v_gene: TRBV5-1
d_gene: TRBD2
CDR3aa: ASSSGLAGGETQY

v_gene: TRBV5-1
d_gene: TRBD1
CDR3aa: ASSAQDRGRRY

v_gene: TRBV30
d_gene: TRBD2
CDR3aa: AWTTGGGYEQY

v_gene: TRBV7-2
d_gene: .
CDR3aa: ASSDRWGGTEAF

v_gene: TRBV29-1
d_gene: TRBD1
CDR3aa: SAYGTGGFQAF

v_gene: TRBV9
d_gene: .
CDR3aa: ASSASGTPDYGYT